This is a list of T cell receptor beta chains from one sample in a study of cytomegalovirus exposure and HLA in healthy donors. The method was immunoSEQ multiplex PCR; TCRdb's version includes in-frame clones alone and lacks a portion of them. Found here are about 140,000 clones, 65% to 70% of them singletons; the top ten hold roughly 1.7%. Sequencing was carried out using PBMCs. These receptors all come from a human donor in good health. CDR3s include the opening cysteine and the closing phenylalanine or tryptophan. Fields, in order: clone size, D gene, J gene, CDR3 length, V gene, CDR3 DNA, CDR3 protein. A D gene is named only where the DNA matches it firmly. Part of the rows lack a size; the others show once, few, many or a class for expanded clones.

>few|.|TRBJ1-6|16|TRBV19
TGTGTTTATCAACCGGGACAAGAATACTATAATTCACCCCTCCACTTT
CVYQPGQEYYNSPLHF
>.|.|TRBJ2-5|15|TRBV7-7
TGTGCCAGCAGCTTAGGCCGACAGATCCAAGAGACCCAGTACTTC
CASSLGRQIQETQYF
>.|.|TRBJ2-6|17|TRBV7-6
TGTGCCAGCAGCTTAGGGGCGCACCGCTCTGGGGCCAACGTCCTGACTTTC
CASSLGAHRSGANVLTF
>.|.|TRBJ1-4|14|TRBV27
TGTGCCAGCAGAAGCCCTGGGGGGGGTGGAAAACTGTTTTTT
CASRSPGGGGKLFF
>once|.|TRBJ1-5|15|TRBV19
TGTGCCAGCACTACCAGGGAATATAGCAATCAGCCCCAGCATTTT
CASTTREYSNQPQHF
>.|.|TRBJ2-2|14|TRBV5-1
TGCGCCAGCAGCTTAACAGGATACACCGGGGAGCTGTTTTTT
CASSLTGYTGELFF
>few|TRBD2|TRBJ2-1|15|TRBV5-6
TGTGCCAGCAGTCACGGACTAGCGGACTACAATGAGCAGTTCTTC
CASSHGLADYNEQFF
>.|TRBD2|TRBJ2-7|14|TRBV28
TGTGCCAGCAGTCTACTAGCGGAGACCTACGAGCAGTACTTC
CASSLLAETYEQYF
>.|TRBD1|TRBJ2-7|16|TRBV5-1
TGCGCCAGCAGGACTCTAGACAGGGTTAAAGGCTACGAGCAGTACTTC
CASRTLDRVKGYEQYF
>.|.|TRBJ1-4|14|TRBV5-1
TGCGCCAGCAGCCCGGGGGGGACTAATGAAAAACTGTTTTTT
CASSPGGTNEKLFF
>.|TRBD2|TRBJ2-2|15|TRBV27
TGTGCCAGCAGTTTTGGCGGGAGTAAGTCCGGGGAGCTGTTTTTT
CASSFGGSKSGELFF
>.|TRBD2|TRBJ2-7|15|TRBV28
TGTGCCAGCAGTTTGACCGCGCGGGAGGGATACGAGCAGTACTTC
CASSLTAREGYEQYF
>.|TRBD2|TRBJ2-1|14|TRBV2
TGTGCCAACAGCCGACTAGCGGGAGTCGGTGAGCAGTTCTTC
CANSRLAGVGEQFF
>.|.|TRBJ2-1|15|TRBV7-8
TGTGCCAGCCGATCCGGGACTTCCCCAGGTGGGGAGCAGTTCTTC
CASRSGTSPGGEQFF
>.|TRBD2|TRBJ2-5|16|TRBV5-6
TGTGCCAGCAGCCCAAAACTAGCGGTAGTGGAAGAGACCCAGTACTTC
CASSPKLAVVEETQYF
>few|TRBD2|TRBJ2-7|14|TRBV2
TGTGCCAGCAGTGTGGAGCGGGAACCCTACGAGCAGTACTTC
CASSVEREPYEQYF
>.|TRBD1|TRBJ2-1|17|TRBV28
TGTGCCAGCAGTTGGGCTACAGGGGCAAGCTCCTACAATGAGCAGTTCTTC
CASSWATGASSYNEQFF
>.|TRBD2|TRBJ2-3|16|TRBV27
TGTGCCAGCAGTGCTCCGGGACTAGGAGGGCTGGATACGCAGTATTTT
CASSAPGLGGLDTQYF
>.|TRBD1|TRBJ2-2|14|TRBV19
TGTGCCAGTAGTGCCGGGACAGGCAGAGGGGAGCTGTTTTTT
CASSAGTGRGELFF
>.|TRBD2|TRBJ2-5|15|TRBV9
TGTGCCAGCAGCGGGGGACTAGCGGCAGCAGAGACCCAGTACTTC
CASSGGLAAAETQYF
>.|TRBD1|TRBJ1-1|14|TRBV5-1
TGCGCCAGCAGCTTGGACAGGGGTTACACTGAAGCTTTCTTT
CASSLDRGYTEAFF
>once|TRBD1|TRBJ1-2|14|TRBV28
TGTGCCAGCAGGGGGACAGGGGGCACCTATGGCTACACCTTC
CASRGTGGTYGYTF
>.|.|TRBJ2-1|16|TRBV5-1
TGCGCCAGCAGCTTGGGGGCCGGGGTTGGGAACAATGAGCAGTTCTTC
CASSLGAGVGNNEQFF
>.|TRBD1|TRBJ1-1|18|TRBV5-1
TGCGCCAGCAGCCAAGATCACGGGACAGCCAGTCTGAGGACTGAAGCTTTCTTT
CASSQDHGTASLRTEAFF
>.|TRBD1|TRBJ1-1|12|TRBV7-2
TGTGCCAGCAGCCCGGACAGGGCTGAAGCTTTCTTT
CASSPDRAEAFF
>.|.|TRBJ2-2|13|TRBV7-6
TGTGCCAGCAGCTTACCCTCCGGCGGGGAGCTGTTTTTT
CASSLPSGGELFF
>few|TRBD1|TRBJ1-2|15|TRBV5-1
TGCGCCAGCAGCTTGGTTGGGACAGTGAACTATGGCTACACCTTC
CASSLVGTVNYGYTF
>.|TRBD1|TRBJ2-1|15|TRBV9
TGTGCCAGCAGCGATCGACAGGGTTCTTACAATGAGCAGTTCTTC
CASSDRQGSYNEQFF
>.|TRBD2|TRBJ2-3|15|TRBV5-1
TGCGCCAGCGGTGAACTAGCGGGGATCACAGATACGCAGTATTTT
CASGELAGITDTQYF
>few|TRBD2|TRBJ2-7|18|TRBV27
TGTGCCAGCCGCGAAACCGGGACTAGCGGGAGTAGTTCCTACGAGCAGTACTTC
CASRETGTSGSSSYEQYF
>few|.|TRBJ2-7|14|TRBV6-5
TGTGCCAGCAGTGAGGGCGACGGGCTTGGCGAGCAGTACTTC
CASSEGDGLGEQYF
>.|TRBD1|TRBJ2-7|13|TRBV29-1
TGCAGCGTCCGGGACAGGGTCTCCTACGAGCAGTACTTC
CSVRDRVSYEQYF
>few|TRBD2|TRBJ2-1|15|TRBV9
TGTGCCAGCAGCGTAGCTACTAGCGGGGGTTCAGAGCAGTTCTTC
CASSVATSGGSEQFF
>few|.|TRBJ2-1|14|TRBV7-9
TGTGCCAGCAGCTTAGTCGACCAAAGCGGTGAGCAGTTCTTC
CASSLVDQSGEQFF
>few|TRBD2|TRBJ2-1|17|TRBV14
TGTGCCAGCAGCCAAGGGACTAGCACTTTCGCCTACAATGAGCAGTTCTTC
CASSQGTSTFAYNEQFF
>few|.|TRBJ1-1|14|TRBV6-4
TGTGCCAGCAGTGAGGGACACGGGAACACTGAAGCTTTCTTT
CASSEGHGNTEAFF
>.|TRBD1|TRBJ1-1|16|TRBV7-6
TGTGCCAGCAGCCATTTCGGCAGGGGGCGGAACACTGAAGCTTTCTTT
CASSHFGRGRNTEAFF
>few|TRBD2|TRBJ2-7|19|TRBV5-1
TGCGCCAGCAGCCCTGGACTAGCGGGACATATAGAGAGCTCCTACGAGCAGTACTTC
CASSPGLAGHIESSYEQYF
>once|.|TRBJ2-7|14|TRBV21-1
TGTGCCAGCAGCCGGGACAGGTCCTCCTACGAGCAGTACTTC
CASSRDRSSYEQYF
>.|TRBD1|TRBJ1-1|16|TRBV28
TGTGCCAGCAGTTTAAGGACAGGGGGCTCGGGCACTGAAGCTTTCTTT
CASSLRTGGSGTEAFF
>.|TRBD1|TRBJ2-1|20|TRBV18
TGTGCCAGCTCACCACGACAGGGGGAGGTCGAGACCGTCGAGTACAATGAGCAGTTCTTC
CASSPRQGEVETVEYNEQFF
>.|.|TRBJ1-1|14|TRBV11-3
TGTGCCAGCAGCCTGAGAGACAGGAACACTGAAGCTTTCTTT
CASSLRDRNTEAFF
>few|.|TRBJ2-7|13|TRBV6-1
TGTGCCAGCAGTAATCCGGAGTCCTACGAGCAGTACTTC
CASSNPESYEQYF
>.|TRBD1|TRBJ2-1|16|TRBV7-6
TGTGCCAGCAGCTCCACCCCCGGGACAGAATACAATGAGCAGTTCTTC
CASSSTPGTEYNEQFF
>few|.|TRBJ1-4|13|TRBV2
TGTGCCAGCAGTACAGGCCCTAATGAAAAACTGTTTTTT
CASSTGPNEKLFF